This entry is about one T cell receptor (beta chain). Its specificity is not known. This CDR3 spans 15 amino acids. Trimming removed 3 bases from V and 0 bases from J, with 11 bases in between. Looked up from germline, CDR1 is ENHRY and CDR2 is SYGVKD. These data come from a study of shared clonotypes between healthy human individuals. The study enrolled healthy HIV-negative adults without recent acute infections or vaccinations as donors. Negatively enriched CD4+ T cells were divided by CD45RA into naive and memory. Points from the study as a whole: Larger richness was generally estimated for naive than memory subsets.

It was at deep level that the assay was run. This table comes from immunoSEQ multiplex PCR, and its TCRdb copy is limited to in-frame clones, with some not included. The sample lists some 2,500,000 clones, 85% to 95% seen once, with around 0.35% in the top ten. Sample: naive CD4+ T cells from PBMCs. Subset of the sample: CD45RA+ positively selected. The TCR was taken from a man younger than 30 in good health. Some clones in this sample may be carry-over from other donors' samples. J is TRBJ1-1 and V is TRBV10-3; unclear D gene. The DNA for the CDR3 is TGTGCCATCAGTGACCGCCCGGCGGTGAACACTGAAGCTTTCTTT. Protein sequence: CAISDRPAVNTEAFF.